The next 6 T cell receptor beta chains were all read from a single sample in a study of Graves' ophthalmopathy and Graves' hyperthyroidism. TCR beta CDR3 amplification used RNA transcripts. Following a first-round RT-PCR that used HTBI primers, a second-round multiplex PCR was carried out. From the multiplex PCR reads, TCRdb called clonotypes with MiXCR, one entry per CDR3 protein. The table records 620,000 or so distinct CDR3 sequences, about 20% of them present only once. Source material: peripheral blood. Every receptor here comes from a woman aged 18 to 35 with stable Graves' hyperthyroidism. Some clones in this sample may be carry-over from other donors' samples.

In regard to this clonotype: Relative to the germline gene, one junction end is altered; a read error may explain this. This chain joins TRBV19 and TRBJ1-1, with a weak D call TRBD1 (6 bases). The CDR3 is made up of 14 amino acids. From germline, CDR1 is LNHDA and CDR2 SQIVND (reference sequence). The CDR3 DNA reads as TGCGCCAGTATTTCAGACAGGACGAACACTGAAGCTTTCTTT. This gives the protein CASISDRTNTEAFF.

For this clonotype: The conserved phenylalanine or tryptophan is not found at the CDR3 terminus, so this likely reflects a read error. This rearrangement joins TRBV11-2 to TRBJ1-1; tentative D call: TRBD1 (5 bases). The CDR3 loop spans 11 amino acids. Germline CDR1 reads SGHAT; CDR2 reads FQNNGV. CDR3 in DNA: TGTACCAGCAGCGCAGGGTTTGAAGCTTTCGTT. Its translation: CTSSAGFEAFV.

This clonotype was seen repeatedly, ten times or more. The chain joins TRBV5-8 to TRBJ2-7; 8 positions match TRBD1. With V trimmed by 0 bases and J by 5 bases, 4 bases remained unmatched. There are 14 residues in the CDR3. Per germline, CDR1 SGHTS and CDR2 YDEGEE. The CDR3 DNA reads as TGTGCCAGCAGCTTGGACAGGGGGTTGAACGAGCAGTACTTC. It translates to CASSLDRGLNEQYF.

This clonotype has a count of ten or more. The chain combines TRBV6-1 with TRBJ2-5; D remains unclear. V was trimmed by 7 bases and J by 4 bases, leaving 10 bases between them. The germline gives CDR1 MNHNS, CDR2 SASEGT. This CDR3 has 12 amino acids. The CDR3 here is CASKTGRETQYF. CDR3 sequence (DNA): TGTGCCAGCAAAACGGGCCGAGAGACCCAGTACTTC.

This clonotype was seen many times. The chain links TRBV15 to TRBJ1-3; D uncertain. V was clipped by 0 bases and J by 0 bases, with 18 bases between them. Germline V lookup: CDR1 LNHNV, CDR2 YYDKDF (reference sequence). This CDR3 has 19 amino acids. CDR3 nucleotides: TGTGCCACCAGCAGAGATTCCCGCCAGCAGTGGTACTCTGGAAACACCATATATTTT. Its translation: CATSRDSRQQWYSGNTIYF.

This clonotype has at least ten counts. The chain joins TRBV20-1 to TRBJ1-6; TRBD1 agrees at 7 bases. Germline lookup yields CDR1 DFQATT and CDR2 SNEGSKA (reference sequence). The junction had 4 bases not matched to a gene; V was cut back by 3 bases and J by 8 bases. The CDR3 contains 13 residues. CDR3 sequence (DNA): TGCAGTGCTAGGACAGGGAATCATTCACCCCTCCACTTT. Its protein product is CSARTGNHSPLHF.